This TCR beta chain is from a study of CD8+ T cells in alopecia areata. In the study overall: Treated patients were given oral tofacitinib, which was dosed at 5 to 10 mg twice daily. The study's findings and limits: More clonal than normal scalp was lesional scalp, particularly alopecia totalis/universalis.

This clone showed up just once. Its cognate antigen is unknown. The treatment here: oral pan-JAK inhibitor, 5-10 mg twice daily. Alopecia areata patients had lesional scalp punch biopsies and peripheral blood taken from them. The germline V gene encodes CDR1 SQVTM and CDR2 ANQGSEA. With 6 bases clipped from V and 5 bases from J, the junction kept 7 bases outside the gene matches. The CDR3 is made up of 13 amino acids. The sequencing template was cDNA reverse transcribed from extracted RNA. TCRdb keeps only in-frame clones here, not all; method: immunoSEQ multiplex PCR. This table has roughly 120,000 clones, roughly 56% appearing once.

The sequences come from CD4+ T cells sorted from blood, collected at week 24, from a patient treated with tofacitinib. The V call is TRBV29-1, the J call TRBJ1-1; 9 bases map to TRBD1. The clonotype originates from a human donor with alopecia areata. The CDR3 loop is CSVRGTGLTEAFF. The CDR3 DNA reads as TGCAGCGTCCGAGGGACAGGGTTGACTGAAGCTTTCTTT.